The source of this T cell receptor beta chain is a study of blood T cells in healthy people across ages. With regard to this clonotype: Its antigen remains unknown.

General study findings and limits: Roughly linear declines in TCR beta diversity per million T cells occurred with age. Higher diversity, along with more naive CD4+ cells, distinguished long-lived donors from aged donors.

Combining a sample-barcoded 5' primer with a J-beta primer mix, a second PCR ran for roughly 6 to 11 cycles. TCRdb fed the 5' RACE reads into MiXCR, producing one record per CDR3 protein. The data contain about 500,000 distinct CDR3 sequences, approximately 25% of them singletons. Trimming left V 4 bases short and J 4 bases short, with 12 bases between. The CDR3 loop spans 14 amino acids. Germline V gene sequence: CDR1 MGHDK, CDR2 SYGVNS. The same sample was also used in a study of T cells of mothers and their children. That work states: In unrelated and related pairs, TCR recombination output is shaped in a similar way by thymic selection.

Sequencing was performed on blood. This chain links TRBV25-1 with TRBJ2-3; D may match TRBD1 or TRBD2 (5 bases each). The sequence came from a boy between 10 and 17 years old in good health. CDR3 coding DNA: TGTGCCAGCAGTGCCCGGGACCTCCCAGATACGCAGTATTTT. It yields the protein CASSARDLPDTQYF.